The 29 T cell receptor beta chains reported below all come from one sample, sequenced in a study of blood T cell repertoires in COVID-19. The data were produced by immunoSEQ multiplex PCR, yet TCRdb's version contains in-frame clones alone and is incomplete. This sample has about 89,000 clones, with roughly 74% found just once. Sequencing input: peripheral blood. Receptors originate from a man between 65 and 80 years old with COVID-19, enrolled during active disease.

The V gene is TRBV7-8, the J gene TRBJ2-1; TRBD2 might be the D (5 bases). Trimming took off 5 bases at V and 8 bases at J, with 10 bases between the two ends. This CDR3 region has 12 residues. Germline V gives CDR1 SGHVS, CDR2 FQNEAQ. This chain's CDR3 is CASSPYGDEQFF. In DNA form, the CDR3 reads TGTGCCAGCAGCCCCTACGGGGATGAGCAGTTCTTC. The full variable domain, completed using reference TRBV7-8 and TRBJ2-1, is GAGVSQSPRYKVAKRGQDVALRCDPISGHVSLFWYQQALGQGPEFLTYFQNEAQLDKSGLPSDRFFAERPEGSVSTLKIQRTQQEDSAVYLCASSPYGDEQFFGPGTRLTVL.

The chain uses TRBV6-5 and TRBJ1-6; possible D gene TRBD1, 6 bases. Germline assignment: CDR1 MNHEY and CDR2 SVGAGI. The CDR3 has 15 amino acids. V lost 4 bases and J 5 bases, leaving 12 bases between the germline ends. The DNA of the CDR3 is TGTGCCAGCAGTTTGCGACAGGTTAATAATTCACCCCTCCACTTT. Protein product: CASSLRQVNNSPLHF.

The rearrangement links TRBV4-3 to TRBJ2-7, with TRBD1 matching over 8 bases. The CDR3 has 15 residues. Unmatched junction bases numbered 5, after V lost 2 bases and J lost 2 bases. CDR1 and CDR2 (germline): LGHNA, YSLEER. The CDR3 nucleotides read TGCGCCAGCAGCCAATCGACAGGGGCAACCTACGAGCAGTACTTC. Translated, it gives CASSQSTGATYEQYF.

V usage is TRBV10-3 and J usage is TRBJ2-3; TRBD1 aligns across 12 bases. The trim removed 4 bases at V and 5 bases at J, leaving 7 bases unmatched. The CDR3 is 16 residues long. Looked up from germline, CDR1 is ENHRY and CDR2 is SYGVKD. The CDR3 region has the DNA TGTGCCATCAGTGGATGGGACAGGGGGCTTGTAGATACGCAGTATTTT. Translated, it gives CAISGWDRGLVDTQYF.

J is TRBJ1-1 and V is TRBV5-1; D not certain. The V gene's germline CDR1 is SGHRS and CDR2 YFSETQ. Trimming took off 5 bases at V and 5 bases at J, with 16 bases between the two ends. CDR3 length equals 14 residues. The CDR3 region is CASSGESTRTEAFF. DNA for the CDR3: TGCGCCAGCAGTGGAGAATCCACGAGGACTGAAGCTTTCTTT.

The rearrangement uses TRBV4-1 and TRBJ2-5; D is unclear. The CDR3 covers 14 residues. V was cut by 0 bases and J by 2 bases, with 7 bases left in between. Germline CDR1 MGHRA, CDR2 YSYEKL. CDR3 in amino acids: CASSQDASQETQYF. For the CDR3, the DNA is TGCGCCAGCAGCCAAGATGCTAGTCAAGAGACCCAGTACTTC.

This clone was detected once. This chain joins TRBV11-2 and TRBJ2-7; a weak D match, TRBD1 (5 bases). Trimming cost V 5 bases and J 5 bases, with 10 bases left between them. This CDR3 region has 12 residues. The germline V gene encodes CDR1 SGHAT and CDR2 FQNNGV. The CDR3 is CASSTDRNEQYF. The CDR3 DNA is TGTGCCAGCAGCACCGACAGAAACGAGCAGTACTTC.

The V gene is TRBV18, the J gene TRBJ1-1; tentative D call: TRBD1 (6 bases). The ends were cut back, 0 bases at V and 0 bases at J, with 8 bases in the middle. The CDR3 spans 15 residues. The V gene's germline CDR1 is KGHSH and CDR2 LQKENI. CDR3 region: CASSPPTGMNTEAFF. The DNA of the CDR3 is TGTGCCAGCTCACCACCGACAGGCATGAACACTGAAGCTTTCTTT.

V gene TRBV19 combines with J gene TRBJ1-4; perhaps TRBD1 as D (6 bases). The CDR3 spans 17 residues. V lost 1 base, J lost 7 bases, and 19 bases lay in between. Germline V gene lookup returns CDR1 LNHDA and CDR2 SQIVND (reference sequence). CDR3 in DNA: TGTGCCAGTAGTATAGGAGGCAGGGGTTTTGGTGGTGAAAAACTGTTTTTT. This translates into CASSIGGRGFGGEKLFF.

The chain uses TRBV5-1 and TRBJ1-2, with 7 bases that match TRBD1. The trim removed 3 bases at V and 3 bases at J, leaving 5 bases unmatched. CDR1 is SGHRS, CDR2 YFSETQ, per germline. The CDR3 spans 14 residues. The CDR3: CASSSPGTDYGYTF. The CDR3 DNA is TGCGCCAGCAGCTCCCCCGGGACAGACTATGGCTACACCTTC. Looking up the rest from reference TRBV5-1 and TRBJ1-2 gives the full variable domain: KAGVTQTPRYLIKTRGQQVTLSCSPISGHRSVSWYQQTPGQGLQFLFEYFSETQRNKGNFPGRFSGRQFSNSRSEMNVSTLELGDSALYLCASSSPGTDYGYTFGSGTRLTVV.

V and J are TRBV4-1 and TRBJ1-5; maybe TRBD1 (6 bases). V dropped 0 bases and J dropped 9 bases, with 15 bases sitting between them. This CDR3 contains 15 residues. Germline V gene lookup returns CDR1 MGHRA and CDR2 YSYEKL. The CDR3: CASSQEGQGQAPQHF. The CDR3 nucleotides read TGCGCCAGCAGCCAAGAAGGGCAGGGGCAAGCGCCCCAGCATTTT.

The chain has TRBV27 and TRBJ2-5; 7 nucleotides agree with TRBD2. The CDR3 covers 14 residues. J lost 5 bases, V lost 2 bases, and 5 bases had no gene match. Germline assignment: CDR1 MNHEY and CDR2 SMNVEV (reference sequence). CDR3 sequence (DNA): TGTGCCAGCAGTTTAGGGGGGGGTTCGGAGACCCAGTACTTC. Translation gives CASSLGGGSETQYF.

The gene calls are TRBV7-7 and TRBJ2-1, with D possibly matching TRBD1 (6 bases). The CDR3 length is 16 residues. V was trimmed by 1 base and J by 2 bases, leaving 12 bases between them. Germline CDR1 reads SSHAT; CDR2 reads FNYEAQ (reference sequence). CDR3 DNA: TGTGCCAGCAGCTTAGGTAACAGGGTCCCCTACAATGAGCAGTTCTTC. Translated: CASSLGNRVPYNEQFF.

The chain combines TRBV9 with TRBJ2-5, with 10 bases identical to TRBD2. Germline trimming cut 0 bases from V and 2 bases from J; bases unmatched to any gene: 4. This CDR3 comprises 16 residues. Germline V gives CDR1 SGDLS, CDR2 YYNGEE. The CDR3 loop is CASSVGPLAGQETQYF. The CDR3 DNA is TGTGCCAGCAGCGTAGGGCCACTAGCGGGGCAAGAGACCCAGTACTTC.

This chain uses TRBV6-5 with TRBJ2-1; 10 nucleotides line up with TRBD1. Per the germline V gene, CDR1 is MNHEY and CDR2 is SVGAGI. With 6 bases clipped from V and 4 bases from J, the junction kept 6 bases outside the gene matches. The CDR3 has 15 amino acids. CDR3 DNA sequence: TGTGCCAGCAGGAAGGACAGGGGGAAATACAATGAGCAGTTCTTC. This gives the protein CASRKDRGKYNEQFF.

The V and J genes are TRBV12-3 or TRBV12-4 and TRBJ1-4; D is possibly TRBD1 (5 bases). This CDR3 comprises 13 residues. Trimming took 5 bases from V and 14 from J, leaving 18 bases between them. CDR3 protein: CASSAGGTGRLFF. CDR3 DNA: TGTGCCAGCAGTGCGGGGGGGACCGGGAGGCTGTTTTTT.

The chain employs TRBV20-1 and TRBJ1-4; maybe TRBD1 (5 bases). Germline loops: CDR1 DFQATT, CDR2 SNEGSKA (reference sequence). The CDR3 contains 11 residues. The V gene lost 7 bases and the J gene lost 8 bases, with 11 bases spanning the gap. The DNA for the CDR3 is TGCAGTGTTGCCGGGGGGGAAAAACTGTTTTTT. This codes for CSVAGGEKLFF.

This clone came up once. The gene calls are TRBV28 and TRBJ2-7; 12 bases fit TRBD1. The CDR3 runs 15 residues. Germline V gene data show CDR1 as MDHEN and CDR2 as SYDVKM. After removal of 5 bases from V and 5 bases from J, the junction contained 7 bases not matched to a gene. The CDR3 loop is CASSPTGTGGNEQYF. CDR3 DNA sequence: TGTGCCAGCAGTCCTACCGGGACAGGGGGCAACGAGCAGTACTTC.

The V call is TRBV6-6, the J call TRBJ1-4; D unclear. The CDR3 contains 13 residues. The V end was cut by 6 bases, the J end by 10 bases, with 15 bases between. CDR1 and CDR2 from the germline V gene are MNHNY and SVGAGI (reference sequence). In DNA form, the CDR3 reads TGTGCCAGCAGCGAAGAGGCCTTGGGAAAACTGTTTTTT. Amino acids: CASSEEALGKLFF.

V is TRBV2 and J is TRBJ2-2, with unresolved D. CDR1 is SNHLY, CDR2 FYNNEI, per germline. The CDR3 consists of 16 residues. V lost 4 bases to trimming and J lost 1 base, with 13 bases between them. The DNA of the CDR3 is TGTGCCAGCAGTGTTCTGTTAAGCTGGAACACCGGGGAGCTGTTTTTT. The encoded protein is CASSVLLSWNTGELFF.

V gene TRBV7-2 combines with J gene TRBJ2-1; a possible D gene is TRBD2 (6 bases). Per germline, CDR1 SGHTA and CDR2 FQGNSA. The V end was cut by 3 bases, the J end by 1 base, with 10 bases between. The CDR3 totals 15 residues. The CDR3 DNA sequence: TGTGCCAGCAGCTTCGGAGGGATGTCCTACAATGAGCAGTTCTTC. Amino acids: CASSFGGMSYNEQFF.

The chain combines TRBV19 with TRBJ2-2; TRBD2 matches at 12 bases. The CDR3 contains 16 residues. The germline gives CDR1 LNHDA, CDR2 SQIVND (reference sequence). Trimming cost V 5 bases and J 5 bases; bases outside gene matches: 6. The CDR3 nucleotides are TGTGCCAGTAGTCCCCTAGCGGGAGGGGGGACCGGGGAGCTGTTTTTT. It specifies CASSPLAGGGTGELFF.

The V call is TRBV19, the J call TRBJ2-7, with 8 bases fitting TRBD2. This CDR3 region has 14 residues. Germline V lookup: CDR1 LNHDA, CDR2 SQIVND (reference sequence). Trimming at V came to 4 bases and at J to 5 bases, leaving 7 bases not matched to a gene. This chain's CDR3 is CASSKAGRVNEQYF. CDR3 sequence (DNA): TGTGCCAGTAGTAAGGCCGGGAGGGTAAACGAGCAGTACTTC.

The V and J genes are TRBV9 and TRBJ2-7; D is undetermined. Between the trimmed V and J ends, which lost 0 bases and 6 bases, there was a span of 7 bases. The CDR3 extends over 12 amino acids. Looked up from germline, CDR1 is SGDLS and CDR2 is YYNGEE. This chain's CDR3 is CASSVAGSEQYF. The CDR3 DNA reads TGTGCCAGCAGCGTAGCCGGGTCCGAGCAGTACTTC.

V gene TRBV5-4 combines with J gene TRBJ1-1; D is unclear. Trimming pared 2 bases from V and 4 bases from J, leaving 12 bases between. This CDR3 has 14 residues. CDR1 is SGHNT, CDR2 YYREEE, per germline (reference sequence). Here the CDR3 reads CASSFGDTSTEAFF. CDR3 bases: TGTGCCAGCAGCTTCGGGGATACGAGCACTGAAGCTTTCTTT.

The chain recombines TRBV18 with TRBJ1-1; D is uncertain. The CDR3 covers 14 residues. Germline CDR1 reads KGHSH; CDR2 reads LQKENI. V was shortened by 3 bases and J by 4 bases, with 12 bases between the two germline ends. CDR3 in DNA: TGTGCCAGCTCACCTTCGGTTGCGGGCACTGAAGCTTTCTTT. Translation gives CASSPSVAGTEAFF.

This rearrangement joins TRBV27 to TRBJ1-1, with D possibly TRBD1 on 5 matching bases. With 6 bases removed from V and 1 base from J, the gap between germline ends came to 15 bases. Germline loops: CDR1 MNHEY, CDR2 SMNVEV (reference sequence). The CDR3 sequence is 15 residues long. The CDR3 nucleotides are TGTGCCAGCAGCCGCAGGGAAACAACGAACACTGAAGCTTTCTTT. This encodes CASSRRETTNTEAFF.

The chain uses TRBV7-9 and TRBJ2-1, with 8 positions matching TRBD1. Germline-derived CDR1 and CDR2 are SEHNR and FQNEAQ (reference sequence). With V trimmed by 1 base and J by 9 bases, 11 bases remained unmatched. The CDR3 contains 16 residues. The CDR3 coding sequence is TGTGCCAGCAGCTTAGGTGCTTACGGGACAGGCCGTGAGCAGTTCTTC. The encoded protein is CASSLGAYGTGREQFF.

The rearrangement joins TRBV5-1 to TRBJ2-1, with D possibly being TRBD1 (5 bases). V lost 1 base to trimming and J lost 6 bases, with 11 bases between them. This CDR3 is built from 14 residues. Germline assignment: CDR1 SGHRS and CDR2 YFSETQ. The CDR3 DNA follows: TGCGCCAGCAGCTTGACCATGACAGTCAATGAGCAGTTCTTC. Amino acids: CASSLTMTVNEQFF.